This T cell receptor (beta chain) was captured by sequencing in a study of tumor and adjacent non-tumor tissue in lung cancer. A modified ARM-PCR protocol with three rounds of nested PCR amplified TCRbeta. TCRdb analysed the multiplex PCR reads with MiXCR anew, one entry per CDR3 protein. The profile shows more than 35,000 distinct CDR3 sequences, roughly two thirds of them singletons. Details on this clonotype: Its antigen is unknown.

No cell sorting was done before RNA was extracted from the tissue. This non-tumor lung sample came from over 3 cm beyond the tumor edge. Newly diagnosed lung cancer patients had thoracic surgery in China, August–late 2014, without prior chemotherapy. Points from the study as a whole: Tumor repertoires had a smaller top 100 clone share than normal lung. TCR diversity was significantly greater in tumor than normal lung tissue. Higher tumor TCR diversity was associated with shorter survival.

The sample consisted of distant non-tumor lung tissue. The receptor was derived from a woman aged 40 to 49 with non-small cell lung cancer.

The CDR3 DNA reads TGCGCCAGCAGCTTGATCCTTGCAATTAACGAAAAACTGTTTTTT. Protein product: CASSLILAINEKLFF. The V and J genes are TRBV5-1 and TRBJ1-4; no clear D. In germline, CDR1 is SGHRS, CDR2 YFSETQ. The CDR3 is made up of 15 amino acids. Trimming cost V 1 base and J 8 bases, with 15 bases left between them.